This TCR beta chain was recorded in a study of blood T cell repertoires in COVID-19. Study-level information: Spain, Italy and the United States supplied samples that represented acute and convalescent COVID-19. From T cells, B-cell-depleted T cells, or PBMCs came the material, which was cDNA or gDNA.

The CDR3 has 16 amino acids. Germline values: CDR1 MDHEN, CDR2 SYDVKM. The V end lost 2 bases, the J end lost 0 bases, and 11 bases lay between the germline ends. In the study's own analysis: Amplification of reference gene primers provided the estimated nucleated cell counts. Sequenced by immunoSEQ multiplex PCR; TCRdb stores in-frame clones only, minus some. V and J calls and clone size follow that table, whereas D and trimming were derived from the DNA. The sample carries about 89,000 clones, about 77% recorded once. Seattle cases were enrolled at active infection and followed longitudinally. Sequencing used peripheral blood. The clonotype was recovered from a man between 65 and 85 years old with COVID-19, enrolled during active disease. The J gene is TRBJ1-3, the V gene TRBV28, with a possible D match to TRBD1 (6 bases). CDR3 amino acids: CASSLSQGTSGNTIYF. CDR3 in DNA: TGTGCCAGCAGTTTAAGCCAGGGGACCTCTGGAAACACCATATATTTT.